A selection of T cell receptor beta chains follows, all from one sample in a study of blood T cell repertoires in COVID-19. Clones were read by immunoSEQ multiplex PCR, and TCRdb kept only the in-frame ones, dropping some. The sample comprises a few hundred thousand clones, about 92% of which are singletons, and less than 20% rests with the top ten. Sequenced input: PBMCs or T cells enriched from blood (not recorded which). The receptors come from a woman aged 25 to 39 who had recovered from COVID-19. Each CDR3 is given with its conserved first and last residue.

v_call: TRBV3-1/TRBV3-2; j_call: TRBJ1-2; cdr3_aa: CASSQRQGAVNYGYTF
v_call: TRBV29-1; j_call: TRBJ2-3; cdr3_aa: CSVLLVERETDTQYF
v_call: TRBV18; j_call: TRBJ1-1; cdr3_aa: CASSRTAANTEAFF
v_call: TRBV6-2/TRBV6-3; j_call: TRBJ1-1; cdr3_aa: CASSQRVHTEAFF
v_call: TRBV6-2/TRBV6-3; j_call: TRBJ1-1; cdr3_aa: CASSSRRVTEAFF
v_call: TRBV11-3; j_call: TRBJ1-1; cdr3_aa: CASSRGMNTEAFF
v_call: TRBV19; j_call: TRBJ1-4; cdr3_aa: CASRPGQGYEKLFF
v_call: TRBV6-2/TRBV6-3; j_call: TRBJ2-7; cdr3_aa: CASSYSKSGSYEQYF
v_call: TRBV3-1/TRBV3-2; j_call: TRBJ2-3; cdr3_aa: CASSQDPSDTQYF
v_call: TRBV6-5; j_call: TRBJ2-2; cdr3_aa: CASSYSQGAAGELFF
v_call: TRBV3-1/TRBV3-2; j_call: TRBJ1-4; cdr3_aa: CASSHSGGGLFF
v_call: TRBV2; j_call: TRBJ2-3; cdr3_aa: CASSPDRADTQYF
v_call: TRBV9; j_call: TRBJ1-1; cdr3_aa: CASSPRGQNTEAFF
v_call: TRBV3-1/TRBV3-2; j_call: TRBJ1-3; cdr3_aa: CASSQDFGNTIYF
v_call: TRBV7-8; j_call: TRBJ1-1; cdr3_aa: CASSLGGQGANTEAFF
v_call: TRBV6-1; j_call: TRBJ2-1; cdr3_aa: CASSDLAGVLGPYNEQFF
v_call: TRBV19; j_call: TRBJ2-7; cdr3_aa: CASSIVPLAGAPYEQYF
v_call: TRBV5-1; j_call: TRBJ2-3; cdr3_aa: CASSLVGPSTDTQYF
v_call: TRBV19; j_call: TRBJ1-2; cdr3_aa: CASSPRTDFGGYTF
v_call: TRBV7-2; j_call: TRBJ2-1; cdr3_aa: CASSTPRTGGGNEQFF
v_call: TRBV11-1; j_call: TRBJ2-5; cdr3_aa: CASSPGQQETQYF
v_call: TRBV4-3; j_call: TRBJ1-4; cdr3_aa: CASSRGAGQFNEKLFF
v_call: TRBV28; j_call: TRBJ1-3; cdr3_aa: CASSPVGNTIYF
v_call: TRBV28; j_call: TRBJ1-4; cdr3_aa: CATATGGGEKLFF
v_call: TRBV28; j_call: TRBJ2-7; cdr3_aa: CASSPWTAYEQYF
v_call: TRBV9; j_call: TRBJ2-1; cdr3_aa: CASSVDSLYNEQFF
v_call: TRBV9; j_call: TRBJ2-7; cdr3_aa: CASSVGSSYEQYF
v_call: TRBV11-2; j_call: TRBJ2-7; cdr3_aa: CASSLGRWGYEQYF
v_call: TRBV2; j_call: TRBJ2-2; cdr3_aa: CASSLNTGELFF
v_call: TRBV18; j_call: TRBJ1-2; cdr3_aa: CASSPLGDRDYTF
v_call: TRBV7-2; j_call: TRBJ2-2; cdr3_aa: CASSLVRESRELFF
v_call: TRBV14; j_call: TRBJ2-4; cdr3_aa: CASSLQYTPNIQYF
v_call: TRBV27; j_call: TRBJ2-3; cdr3_aa: CASSLNSIATDTQYF
v_call: TRBV7-2; j_call: TRBJ1-5; cdr3_aa: CASSSQGYGQPQHF
v_call: TRBV6-5; j_call: TRBJ1-2; cdr3_aa: CASRTPGGANYGYTF
v_call: TRBV3-1/TRBV3-2; j_call: TRBJ1-1; cdr3_aa: CASSPTGEGNTEAFF
v_call: TRBV24-1; j_call: TRBJ2-2; cdr3_aa: CAIPPGGPGELFF
v_call: TRBV14; j_call: TRBJ2-5; cdr3_aa: CASSQGPSGGRVQETQYF
v_call: TRBV27; j_call: TRBJ2-3; cdr3_aa: CASSTQREFTDTQYF
v_call: TRBV28; j_call: TRBJ1-2; cdr3_aa: CASTTVRGYTF
v_call: TRBV6-5; j_call: TRBJ1-6; cdr3_aa: CASSYSPHRVGSPLHF
v_call: TRBV7-6; j_call: TRBJ2-2; cdr3_aa: CASSLAEIITGELFF
v_call: TRBV6-2/TRBV6-3; j_call: TRBJ1-5; cdr3_aa: CASSYSNLPTNQPQHF
v_call: TRBV10-3; j_call: TRBJ1-2; cdr3_aa: CAISESGGSNGYTF
v_call: TRBV27; j_call: TRBJ1-5; cdr3_aa: CASRGLNSNQPQHF
v_call: TRBV15; j_call: TRBJ1-6; cdr3_aa: CATSRETGFFSYNSPLHF
v_call: TRBV7-8; j_call: TRBJ1-6; cdr3_aa: CASSSPGNSPLHF
v_call: TRBV9; j_call: TRBJ2-5; cdr3_aa: CASSPTRLAWGETQYF
v_call: TRBV4-1; j_call: TRBJ1-2; cdr3_aa: CASSQGTFNYGYTF
v_call: TRBV5-4; j_call: TRBJ2-2; cdr3_aa: CASSPLAGGTGELFF